The 28 T cell receptor beta chains below were found in one sample sequenced in a study of cytomegalovirus exposure and HLA in healthy donors. The PCR was carried out with 60 Vbeta primers and 13 Jbeta primers. Profiling relied on immunoSEQ multiplex PCR, and the TCRdb table lists in-frame clones only, not all of them. This listing includes over 110,000 clones. Sequenced input: PBMCs. These receptors came from a male donor in good health and CMV-seronegative.

The V gene is TRBV25-1, the J gene TRBJ1-2, with 7 bases matching TRBD1. The trim removed 6 bases at V and 6 bases at J, leaving 13 bases unmatched. The CDR3 contains 15 residues. The germline V gene encodes CDR1 MGHDK and CDR2 SYGVNS. The CDR3 nucleotides read TGTGCCAGCAGACCCACAAGGCAGGGGGTCCATGGCTACACCTTC. It specifies CASRPTRQGVHGYTF.

Worth noting for this clone: The identical CDR3 is also encoded by other nucleotide sequences in the sample. The chain has TRBV7-9 and TRBJ1-5; D gene unclear. V lost 1 base and J lost 6, with 4 bases in between. The CDR3 has 12 amino acids. The germline V gene encodes CDR1 SEHNR and CDR2 FQNEAQ (reference sequence). In DNA form, the CDR3 reads TGTGCCAGCAGCTTAGGAGGTCAGCCCCAGCATTTT. Translation: CASSLGGQPQHF. The full variable domain, rest sourced from reference TRBV7-9 and TRBJ1-5, is DTGVSQNPRHKITKRGQNVTFRCDPISEHNRLYWYRQTLGQGPEFLTYFQNEAQLEKSRLLSDRFSAERPKGSFSTLEIQRTEQGDSAMYLCASSLGGQPQHFGDGTRLSIL.

As concerns this clone: The junction departs from germline at one end; a sequencing error may be responsible. The V call is TRBV29-1, the J call TRBJ1-2; 7 bases line up with TRBD1. The CDR3 covers 10 residues. Germline V gene data show CDR1 as SQVTM and CDR2 as ANQGSEA. Written as DNA, the CDR3 is TGCAGCGTAGTGGACAGGTGGAGAAGCTTC. This codes for CSVVDRWRSF.

This chain links TRBV29-1 with TRBJ1-2; perhaps TRBD1 as D (5 bases). CDR1 and CDR2 from the germline V gene are SQVTM and ANQGSEA. V was clipped by 0 bases and J by 0 bases, with 17 bases between them. The CDR3 runs to 17 residues. The CDR3 nucleotides read TGCAGCGTTGAAGATCGTATACTCAGGGAAGCTAACTATGGCTACACCTTC. This codes for CSVEDRILREANYGYTF.

The chain joins TRBV13 to TRBJ1-2; D is ambiguous. The V end lost 0 bases, the J end lost 2 bases, and 10 bases lay between the germline ends. The CDR3 totals 15 residues. The germline CDR1 and CDR2 sequences are PRHDT and FYEKMQ (reference sequence). Here the CDR3 DNA reads TGTGCCAGCAGCTTAGGGCGGGGATTGAACTATGGCTACACCTTC. It yields the protein CASSLGRGLNYGYTF.

This chain links TRBV2 with TRBJ2-7; 10 bases line up with TRBD2. CDR1 and CDR2 (germline): SNHLY, FYNNEI. CDR3 size: 14 residues. V was pared by 7 bases and J by 2 bases, with 5 bases of the junction left unmatched. CDR3 coding DNA: TGTGCCAGCAAAAGCGGGAGGGCCCCCTACGAGCAGTACTTC. Encoded protein: CASKSGRAPYEQYF.

In DNA, the CDR3 is TGTGCCAGCAGCCCCCACACCTCTGGGGCCAACGTCCTGACTTTC. Residues: CASSPHTSGANVLTF. The V and J genes are TRBV9 and TRBJ2-6; unclear D gene. This CDR3 has 15 residues. The germline CDR1 and CDR2 sequences are SGDLS and YYNGEE. V shed 4 bases and J shed 0 bases, with 8 bases lying between them. The variable domain in full, with the rest retrieved from reference TRBV9 and TRBJ2-6, is DSGVTQTPKHLITATGQRVTLRCSPRSGDLSVYWYQQSLDQGLQFLIQYYNGEERAKGNILERFSAQQFPDLHSELNLSSLELGDSALYFCASSPHTSGANVLTFGAGSRLTVL.

The chain carries TRBV12-5 and TRBJ1-3; 7 nucleotides agree with TRBD1. V was pared by 2 bases and J by 0 bases, with 4 bases of the junction left unmatched. The germline V gene has CDR1 LGHNT and CDR2 FRNRAP. CDR3 length equals 16 residues. The CDR3 DNA follows: TGTGCTAGTGGTTTGCTTAGACAGGGCTCTGGAAACACCATATATTTT. It encodes CASGLLRQGSGNTIYF. Full variable domain (outside the CDR3, taken from reference TRBV12-5 and TRBJ1-3): DARVTQTPRHKVTEMGQEVTMRCQPILGHNTVFWYRQTMMQGLELLAYFRNRAPLDDSGMPKDRFSAEMPDATLATLKIQPSEPRDSAVYFCASGLLRQGSGNTIYFGEGSWLTVV.

The J gene is TRBJ1-1, the V gene TRBV28; D is perhaps TRBD1 (5 bases). Germline V gene sequence: CDR1 MDHEN, CDR2 SYDVKM. The CDR3 is 15 amino acids. V gave up 4 bases and J gave up 4 bases, with 16 bases separating them. In DNA form, the CDR3 reads TGTGCCAGCAGTTGGTCCGGGGGATTAGGCACTGAAGCTTTCTTT. This gives the protein CASSWSGGLGTEAFF.

V is TRBV4-2 and J is TRBJ1-1, with D perhaps matching TRBD1 (5 bases). The CDR3 is 15 residues long. Trimming took off 7 bases at V and 0 bases at J, with 15 bases between the two ends. Germline V gives CDR1 LGHNA, CDR2 YNFKEQ. This CDR3 is CASNLFGGMNTEAFF. The CDR3 DNA reads TGTGCCAGCAACTTATTCGGGGGAATGAACACTGAAGCTTTCTTT.

The chain joins TRBV2 to TRBJ2-5; TRBD2 matches 12 bases. The CDR3 is 16 residues long. Germline trimming cut 5 bases from V and 1 base from J; bases unmatched to any gene: 5. Looked up from germline, CDR1 is SNHLY and CDR2 is FYNNEI. CDR3 DNA sequence: TGTGCCAGCAGTCCCGGGACTAGCGGGCCCCAAGAGACCCAGTACTTC. Residues: CASSPGTSGPQETQYF.

CDR3 region: CASSEWTGNEKLFF. CDR3 sequence (DNA): TGTGCCAGCAGTGAGTGGACAGGGAATGAAAAACTGTTTTTT. The rearrangement joins TRBV6-1 to TRBJ1-4, with 8 bases identical to TRBD1. CDR1 MNHNS and CDR2 SASEGT come from the germline V gene. The CDR3 sequence is 14 residues long. J lost 5 bases, V lost 3 bases, and 2 bases had no gene match.

The chain combines TRBV30 with TRBJ1-5; perhaps TRBD1 as D (5 bases). Trimming took off 4 bases at V and 3 bases at J, with 13 bases between the two ends. Germline lookup yields CDR1 GTSNPN and CDR2 SVGIG (reference sequence). The CDR3 length is 14 residues. CDR3: CAWKEGDYNQPQHF. The CDR3 DNA reads TGTGCCTGGAAGGAAGGGGACTACAATCAGCCCCAGCATTTT. Complete variable domain (other parts from reference TRBV30 and TRBJ1-5): SQTIHQWPATLVQPVGSPLSLECTVEGTSNPNLYWYRQAAGRGLQLLFYSVGIGQISSEVPQNLSASRPQDRQFILSSKKLLLSDSGFYLCAWKEGDYNQPQHFGDGTRLSIL.

The genes are TRBV9 and TRBJ2-7, with a possible D match to TRBD2 (7 bases). This CDR3 spans 16 amino acids. In germline, CDR1 is SGDLS, CDR2 YYNGEE. Trimming cost V 4 bases and J 0 bases, with 17 bases left between them. CDR3 sequence reads: CASSPRGDTISYEQYF. In DNA form, the CDR3 reads TGTGCCAGCAGCCCACGGGGGGACACAATCTCCTACGAGCAGTACTTC.

The chain uses TRBV30 and TRBJ1-5; TRBD1 might be the D (5 bases). The CDR3 is made up of 13 amino acids. CDR1 and CDR2 from the germline V gene are GTSNPN and SVGIG (reference sequence). The V end was cut by 0 bases, the J end by 8 bases, with 11 bases between. CDR3 sequence reads: CAWSVQANEPQHF. Here the CDR3 DNA reads TGTGCCTGGAGTGTACAGGCTAACGAGCCCCAGCATTTT.

The genes are TRBV28 and TRBJ2-7; 8 nucleotides match TRBD2. CDR3 size: 14 residues. The J segment lost 2 bases and the V segment lost 7 bases, leaving 7 bases of the junction unmatched. Germline loops: CDR1 MDHEN, CDR2 SYDVKM. The CDR3 DNA reads TGTGCCAGCAACTCCCCCGGGGGGGCCTACGAGCAGTACTTC. Its protein is CASNSPGGAYEQYF.

Remarks on this clone: Other nucleotide sequences from this sample produce the same CDR3. The J gene is TRBJ2-1, the V gene TRBV20-1; D gene unclear. The CDR3 has 11 amino acids. Trimming cost V 3 bases and J 7 bases, with 7 bases left between them. Per germline, CDR1 DFQATT and CDR2 SNEGSKA (reference sequence). The CDR3 is CSASPRNEQFF. CDR3 nucleotide sequence: TGCAGTGCTAGCCCGCGAAATGAGCAGTTCTTC.

The chain carries TRBV6-5 and TRBJ2-1, with 11 bases fitting TRBD2. J lost 0 bases, V lost 6 bases, and 1 base had no gene match. Germline assignment: CDR1 MNHEY and CDR2 SVGAGI. CDR3 length: 15 amino acids. CDR3 amino acids: CASRTSGSSYNEQFF. DNA of the CDR3: TGTGCCAGCAGAACTAGCGGGAGCTCCTACAATGAGCAGTTCTTC.

The J gene is TRBJ1-3, the V gene TRBV4-3; D gene uncertain. This CDR3 region has 14 residues. CDR1 LGHNA and CDR2 YSLEER come from the germline V gene. V was shortened by 0 bases and J by 3 bases, with 6 bases between the two germline ends. DNA for the CDR3: TGCGCCAGCAGCCAAGATCGGGGTGGAAACACCATATATTTT. This codes for CASSQDRGGNTIYF.

V usage is TRBV5-6 and J usage is TRBJ1-5; tentative D call: TRBD1 (6 bases). Germline V gene data show CDR1 as SGHDT and CDR2 as YYEEEE. This CDR3 spans 16 amino acids. V was shortened by 2 bases and J by 4 bases, with 16 bases between the two germline ends. Written as DNA, the CDR3 is TGTGCCAGCAGCTTCCGGGGGCGCGGGGGGAATCAGCCCCAGCATTTT. Protein sequence: CASSFRGRGGNQPQHF.

V gene TRBV18 combines with J gene TRBJ2-3; D gene ambiguous. Germline loops: CDR1 KGHSH, CDR2 LQKENI. CDR3 length: 12 amino acids. V lost 6 bases and J lost 3, with 7 bases in between. The CDR3 nucleotides are TGTGCCAGCTCCCAGGCGACAGATACGCAGTATTTT. Translating gives CASSQATDTQYF.

V and J are TRBV4-2 and TRBJ1-2, with 7 bases that match TRBD1. V was clipped by 0 bases and J by 5 bases; unmatched bases: 6. This CDR3 contains 15 residues. Germline V gene sequence: CDR1 LGHNA, CDR2 YNFKEQ. Written as DNA, the CDR3 is TGTGCCAGCAGCCAAGATTTACCAGGGGGTTATGGCTACACCTTC. This sequence encodes CASSQDLPGGYGYTF.

In the case of this clone: The sample holds other DNA sequences that translate to the same CDR3. This rearrangement joins TRBV7-3 to TRBJ1-1, with D unclear. This CDR3 is 13 amino acids long. Germline assignment: CDR1 SGHTA and CDR2 FQGTGA. V lost 3 bases and J 0 bases, leaving 5 bases between the germline ends. The CDR3 reads CASSLSMNTEAFF. The CDR3 DNA follows: TGTGCCAGCAGCTTGTCAATGAACACTGAAGCTTTCTTT. Full variable domain (rest looked up from reference TRBV7-3 and TRBJ1-1): GAGVSQTPSNKVTEKGKYVELRCDPISGHTALYWYRQSLGQGPEFLIYFQGTGAADDSGLPNDRFFAVRPEGSVSTLKIQRTERGDSAVYLCASSLSMNTEAFFGQGTRLTVV.

This chain connects TRBV6-6 to TRBJ1-2, with 10 bases that match TRBD1. Germline trimming cut 4 bases from V and 6 bases from J; bases unmatched to any gene: 8. The CDR3 has 15 residues. Germline V CDR1 and CDR2: MNHNY, SVGAGI (reference sequence). In DNA form, the CDR3 reads TGTGCCAGCAGTTGGGACAGGGGAGTCTTTAATGGCTACACCTTC. This gives the protein CASSWDRGVFNGYTF.

The rearrangement links TRBV7-3 to TRBJ2-5; D possibly corresponds to TRBD2 (5 bases). Germline CDR1 SGHTA, CDR2 FQGTGA. V dropped 2 bases and J dropped 4 bases, with 8 bases sitting between them. CDR3 length: 13 residues. The CDR3 coding sequence is TGTGCCAGCAGCTTAGGACTTAGAGAGACCCAGTACTTC. Protein product: CASSLGLRETQYF.

The chain recombines TRBV5-1 with TRBJ2-1; 11 bases align to TRBD2. CDR3 length: 16 residues. The germline V gene encodes CDR1 SGHRS and CDR2 YFSETQ. V dropped 3 bases and J dropped 6; count of bases not matched to a gene: 8. CDR3 in amino acids: CASSYTLSGGANEQFF. Here the CDR3 DNA reads TGCGCCAGCAGCTATACCCTTAGCGGGGGGGCCAATGAGCAGTTCTTC.

The V and J genes are TRBV19 and TRBJ1-5; 8 bases are a match to TRBD1. J gave up 9 bases and V 1 base, and 11 bases lay outside the gene matches. This CDR3 comprises 16 residues. From germline, CDR1 is LNHDA and CDR2 SQIVND (reference sequence). In DNA form, the CDR3 reads TGTGCCAGTAGTATAGGCAGGACAGGGATTCTCTCGCCCCAGCATTTT. It is translated as CASSIGRTGILSPQHF.

The rearrangement joins TRBV7-3 to TRBJ2-1; possibly TRBD1 for D (5 bases). The germline gives CDR1 SGHTA, CDR2 FQGTGA. The CDR3 extends over 15 amino acids. V lost 2 bases, J lost 0 bases, and 8 bases lay in between. CDR3 amino acids: CASSLHRSSYNEQFF. DNA of the CDR3: TGTGCCAGCAGCTTACACAGGAGCTCCTACAATGAGCAGTTCTTC.